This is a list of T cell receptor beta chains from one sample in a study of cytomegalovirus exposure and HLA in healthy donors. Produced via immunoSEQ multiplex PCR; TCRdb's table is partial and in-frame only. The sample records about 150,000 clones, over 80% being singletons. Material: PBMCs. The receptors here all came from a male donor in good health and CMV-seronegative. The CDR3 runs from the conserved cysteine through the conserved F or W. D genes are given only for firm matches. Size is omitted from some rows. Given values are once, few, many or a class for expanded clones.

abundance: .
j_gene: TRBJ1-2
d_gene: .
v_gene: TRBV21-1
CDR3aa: CASRKEVMPYGYTF
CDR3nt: TGTGCCAGCAGAAAGGAGGTGATGCCCTATGGCTACACCTTC

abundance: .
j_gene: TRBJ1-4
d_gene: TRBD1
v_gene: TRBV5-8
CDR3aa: CASSRGQLATNEKLFF
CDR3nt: TGTGCCAGCAGCCGGGGACAGCTCGCAACTAATGAAAAACTGTTTTTT

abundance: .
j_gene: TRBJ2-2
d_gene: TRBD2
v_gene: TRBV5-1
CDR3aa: CASSLVVAGGPAAGELFF
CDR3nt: TGCGCCAGCAGCTTGGTGGTAGCGGGAGGGCCGGCGGCCGGGGAGCTGTTTTTT

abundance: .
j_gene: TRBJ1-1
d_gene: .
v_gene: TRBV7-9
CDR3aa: CSSSQGGTEAFF
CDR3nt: TGTTCCAGCAGCCAGGGAGGGACTGAAGCTTTCTTT

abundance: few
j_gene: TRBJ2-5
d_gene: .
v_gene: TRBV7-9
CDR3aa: CASSLKRVGGVETQYF
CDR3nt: TGTGCCAGCAGCTTGAAGAGGGTAGGAGGAGTAGAGACCCAGTACTTC

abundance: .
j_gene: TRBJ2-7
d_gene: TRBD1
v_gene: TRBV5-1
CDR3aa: CASRLDRDYEQYF
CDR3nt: TGCGCCAGCAGGCTCGACAGGGATTACGAGCAGTACTTC

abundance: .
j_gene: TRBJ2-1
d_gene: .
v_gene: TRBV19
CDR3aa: CASSTGHDRYNEQFF
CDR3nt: TGTGCCAGTAGTACAGGGCACGACAGGTACAATGAGCAGTTCTTC

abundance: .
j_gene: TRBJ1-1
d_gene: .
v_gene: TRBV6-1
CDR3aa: CASRAGPPEAFF
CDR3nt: TGTGCCAGCAGGGCAGGGCCTCCTGAAGCTTTCTTT

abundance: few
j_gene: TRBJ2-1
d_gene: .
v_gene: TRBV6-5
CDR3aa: CASSYGWEGGNNEQFF
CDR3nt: TGTGCCAGCAGTTACGGGTGGGAGGGGGGGAACAATGAGCAGTTCTTC

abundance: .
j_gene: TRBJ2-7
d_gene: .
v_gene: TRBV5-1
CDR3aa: CASSLREGGWNEQYF
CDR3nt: TGCGCCAGCAGCTTGAGGGAGGGGGGGTGGAACGAGCAGTACTTC

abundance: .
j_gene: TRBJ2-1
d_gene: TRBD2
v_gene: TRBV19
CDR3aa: CASSLAGGSYNEQFF
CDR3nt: TGTGCCAGTAGCTTAGCGGGAGGCTCCTACAATGAGCAGTTCTTC

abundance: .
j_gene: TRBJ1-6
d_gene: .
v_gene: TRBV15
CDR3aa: CATSRDLAESSYNSPLHF
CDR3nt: TGTGCCACCAGCAGAGATTTGGCCGAAAGCTCCTATAATTCACCCCTCCACTTT

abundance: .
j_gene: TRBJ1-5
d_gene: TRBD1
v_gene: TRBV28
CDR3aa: CASSRGQGNQPQHF
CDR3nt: TGTGCCAGCAGCCGGGGACAGGGGAATCAGCCCCAGCATTTT

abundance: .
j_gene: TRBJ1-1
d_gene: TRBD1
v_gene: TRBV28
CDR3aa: CASSGGDRFSPNTEAFF
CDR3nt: TGTGCCAGCAGTGGGGGGGACAGGTTTTCCCCGAACACTGAAGCTTTCTTT

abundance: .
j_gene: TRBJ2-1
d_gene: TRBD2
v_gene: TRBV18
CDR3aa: CASSPREKHEQFF
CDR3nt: TGTGCCAGCTCACCGCGGGAGAAGCATGAGCAGTTCTTC

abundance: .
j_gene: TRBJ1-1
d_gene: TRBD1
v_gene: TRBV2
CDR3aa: CASSEEQGIAEAFF
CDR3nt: TGTGCCAGCAGTGAAGAACAGGGGATCGCTGAAGCTTTCTTT

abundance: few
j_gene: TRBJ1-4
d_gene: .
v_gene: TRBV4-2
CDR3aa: CASSQDYIRGEEKLFF
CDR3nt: TGTGCCAGCAGCCAAGATTATATACGGGGGGAAGAAAAACTGTTTTTT

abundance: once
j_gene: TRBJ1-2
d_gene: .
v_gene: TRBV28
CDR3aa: CASSLLKGRAYGYTF
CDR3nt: TGTGCCAGCAGTTTATTGAAAGGGAGGGCCTATGGCTACACCTTC

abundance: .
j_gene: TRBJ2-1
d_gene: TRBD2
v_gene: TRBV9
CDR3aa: CASSTGLAGGLGYNEQFF
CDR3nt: TGTGCCAGCAGCACGGGGCTAGCGGGGGGCCTGGGGTACAATGAGCAGTTCTTC

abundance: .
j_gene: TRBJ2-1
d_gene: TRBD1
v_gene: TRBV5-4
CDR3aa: CASSRQGETYNEQFF
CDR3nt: TGTGCCAGCAGCCGACAGGGTGAAACCTACAATGAGCAGTTCTTC

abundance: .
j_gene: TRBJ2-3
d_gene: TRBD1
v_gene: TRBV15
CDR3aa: CATSREGDSPNTDTQYF
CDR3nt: TGTGCCACCAGCAGAGAGGGGGACAGCCCCAACACAGATACGCAGTATTTT

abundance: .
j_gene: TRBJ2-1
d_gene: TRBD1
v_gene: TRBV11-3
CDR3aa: CASSPGGNEQFF
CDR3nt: TGTGCCAGCAGCCCAGGGGGTAATGAGCAGTTCTTC

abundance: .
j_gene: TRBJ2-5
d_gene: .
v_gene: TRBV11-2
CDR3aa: CASSLEPGGEQYF
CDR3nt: TGTGCCAGCAGCTTAGAACCCGGGGGTGAGCAGTACTTC

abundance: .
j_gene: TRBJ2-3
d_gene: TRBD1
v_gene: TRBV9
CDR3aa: CASSVAEYRGPDTQYF
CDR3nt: TGTGCCAGCAGCGTAGCTGAGTACAGGGGTCCAGATACGCAGTATTTT

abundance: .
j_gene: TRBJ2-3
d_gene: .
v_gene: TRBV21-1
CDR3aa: CASSKEVSGRLQDTQYF
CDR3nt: TGTGCCAGCAGCAAAGAGGTAAGCGGGAGATTACAAGATACGCAGTATTTT

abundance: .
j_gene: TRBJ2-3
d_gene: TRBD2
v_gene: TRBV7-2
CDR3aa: CASSRSWGGGTDTQYF
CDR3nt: TGTGCCAGCAGCCGTTCTTGGGGAGGGGGCACAGATACGCAGTATTTT

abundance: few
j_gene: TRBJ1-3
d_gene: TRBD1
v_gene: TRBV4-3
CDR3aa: CASSQTGGSGNTIYF
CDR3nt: TGCGCCAGCAGCCAAACAGGGGGCTCTGGAAACACCATATATTTT

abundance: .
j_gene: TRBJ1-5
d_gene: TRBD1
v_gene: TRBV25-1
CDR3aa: CASSAQPGQVLNQPQHF
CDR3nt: TGTGCCAGCAGTGCTCAACCGGGACAGGTTTTAAATCAGCCCCAGCATTTT

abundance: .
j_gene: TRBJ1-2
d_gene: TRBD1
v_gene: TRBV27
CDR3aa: CASSPYRGRGGYTF
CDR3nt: TGTGCCAGCAGTCCCTACAGGGGGCGAGGTGGCTACACCTTC

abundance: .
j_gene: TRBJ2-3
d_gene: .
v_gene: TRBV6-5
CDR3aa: CASSDRQSTDTQYF
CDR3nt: TGTGCCAGCAGTGACCGACAGAGCACAGATACGCAGTATTTT

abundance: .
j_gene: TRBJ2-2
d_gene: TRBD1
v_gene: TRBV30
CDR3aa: CAWSVAGTGAIYFTGELFF
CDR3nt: TGTGCCTGGAGTGTTGCCGGGACAGGGGCTATTTATTTCACCGGGGAGCTGTTTTTT

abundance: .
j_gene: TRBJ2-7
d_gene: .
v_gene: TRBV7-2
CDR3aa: CASSASYEQYF
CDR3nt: TGTGCCAGCAGCGCGTCCTACGAGCAGTACTTC

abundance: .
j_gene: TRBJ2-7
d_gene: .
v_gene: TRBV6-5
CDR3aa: CASRRQRESYEQYF
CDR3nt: TGTGCCAGCAGGCGGCAGCGCGAATCCTACGAGCAGTACTTC

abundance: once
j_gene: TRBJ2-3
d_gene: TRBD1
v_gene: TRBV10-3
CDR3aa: CAISDRGLSTDTQYF
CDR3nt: TGTGCCATCAGCGACAGGGGGCTGAGCACAGATACGCAGTATTTT

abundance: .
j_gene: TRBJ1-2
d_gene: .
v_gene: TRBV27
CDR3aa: CASSDTWPALNYGYTF
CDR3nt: TGTGCCAGCAGTGACACATGGCCCGCCTTGAACTATGGCTACACCTTC

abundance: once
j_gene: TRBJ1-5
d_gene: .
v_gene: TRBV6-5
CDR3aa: CASSYHGGGAQPQHF
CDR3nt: TGTGCCAGCAGTTATCACGGGGGGGGAGCTCAGCCCCAGCATTTT

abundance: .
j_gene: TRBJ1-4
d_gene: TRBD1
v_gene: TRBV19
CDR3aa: CASRTGGATNEKLFF
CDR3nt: TGTGCCAGCCGGACAGGGGGCGCAACTAATGAAAAACTGTTTTTT

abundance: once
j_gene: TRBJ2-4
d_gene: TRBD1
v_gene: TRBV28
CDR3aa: CASSFTGTGGDKNIQYF
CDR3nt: TGTGCCAGCAGTTTTACAGGGACAGGGGGGGACAAAAACATTCAGTACTTC

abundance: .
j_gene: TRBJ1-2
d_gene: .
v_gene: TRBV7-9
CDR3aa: CASSLAPFSYGYTF
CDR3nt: TGTGCCAGCAGCTTAGCCCCCTTCTCCTATGGCTACACCTTC

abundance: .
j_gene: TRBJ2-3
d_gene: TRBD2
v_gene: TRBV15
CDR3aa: CATSRETSGGQDTQYF
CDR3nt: TGTGCCACCAGCAGAGAGACTAGCGGGGGGCAAGATACGCAGTATTTT

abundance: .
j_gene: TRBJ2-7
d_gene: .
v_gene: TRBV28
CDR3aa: CASSFPTGLSSYEQYF
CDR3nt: TGTGCCAGCAGTTTCCCGACAGGTTTGAGCTCCTACGAGCAGTACTTC

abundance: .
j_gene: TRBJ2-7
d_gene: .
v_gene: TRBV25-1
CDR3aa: CASSPAYEQYF
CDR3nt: TGTGCCAGCAGTCCAGCCTACGAGCAGTACTTC

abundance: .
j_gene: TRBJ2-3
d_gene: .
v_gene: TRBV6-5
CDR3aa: CASSFGQLATDTQYF
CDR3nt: TGTGCCAGCAGTTTCGGACAGCTCGCCACAGATACGCAGTATTTT

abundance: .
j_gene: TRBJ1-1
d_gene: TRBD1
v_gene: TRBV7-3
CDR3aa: CASSFTGGGTEAFF
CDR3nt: TGTGCCAGCAGCTTTACAGGGGGAGGCACTGAAGCTTTCTTT

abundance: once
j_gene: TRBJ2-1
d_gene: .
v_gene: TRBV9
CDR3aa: CASSVGRDSPEQFF
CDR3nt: TGTGCCAGCAGCGTAGGTCGGGACTCCCCTGAGCAGTTCTTC

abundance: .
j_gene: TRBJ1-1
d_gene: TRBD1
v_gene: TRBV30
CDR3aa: CAWRAEQGMNTEAFF
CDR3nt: TGTGCCTGGAGAGCAGAACAGGGGATGAACACTGAAGCTTTCTTT

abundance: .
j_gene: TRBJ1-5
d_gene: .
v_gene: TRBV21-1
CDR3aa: CASSKDFRGPVGQPQHF
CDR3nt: TGTGCCAGCAGCAAAGATTTTAGGGGTCCCGTCGGACAGCCCCAGCATTTT

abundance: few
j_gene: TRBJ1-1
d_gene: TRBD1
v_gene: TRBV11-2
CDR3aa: CASREQGGTEAFF
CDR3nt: TGTGCCAGCAGAGAACAGGGGGGCACTGAAGCTTTCTTT

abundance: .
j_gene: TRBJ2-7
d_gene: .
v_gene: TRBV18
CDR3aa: CASSDATGPGYEQYF
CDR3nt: TGTGCCAGCTCAGACGCCACAGGCCCCGGCTACGAGCAGTACTTC

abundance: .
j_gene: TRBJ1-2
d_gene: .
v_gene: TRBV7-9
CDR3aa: CASSLLNYGYTF
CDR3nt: TGTGCCAGCAGCTTACTTAACTATGGCTACACCTTC

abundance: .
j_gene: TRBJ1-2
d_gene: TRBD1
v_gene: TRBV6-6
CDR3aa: CASRANRDRGYGYTF
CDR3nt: TGTGCCAGCAGGGCTAACCGGGACAGGGGGTATGGCTACACCTTC

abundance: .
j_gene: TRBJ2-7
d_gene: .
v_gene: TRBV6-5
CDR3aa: CASSSLTGYEQYF
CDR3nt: TGTGCCAGCAGTTCCTTAACGGGGTACGAGCAGTACTTC

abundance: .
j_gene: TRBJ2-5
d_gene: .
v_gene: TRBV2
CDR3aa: CASRSGAETQYF
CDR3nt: TGTGCCAGCAGGTCAGGGGCCGAGACCCAGTACTTC

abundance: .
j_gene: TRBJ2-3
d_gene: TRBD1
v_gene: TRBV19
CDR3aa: CASSMTGGASDTQYF
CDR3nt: TGTGCCAGTAGTATGACAGGGGGCGCTTCGGATACGCAGTATTTT

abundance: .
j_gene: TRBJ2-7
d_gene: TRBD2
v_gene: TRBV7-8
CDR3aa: CASSPGGTSGTYEQYF
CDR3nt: TGTGCCAGCAGTCCCGGGGGGACTAGCGGAACCTACGAGCAGTACTTC